Following are 12 T cell receptor beta chains from one sample sequenced in a study of blood T cell repertoires in COVID-19. The method was immunoSEQ multiplex PCR; TCRdb's version includes in-frame clones alone and lacks a portion of them. The sample contains fewer than 90,000 clones, about 95% of which appear only once. Sequencing used peripheral blood. These receptors originate from a human donor with active COVID-19. The donor label of this sample is uncertain.

The V gene is TRBV5-1, the J gene TRBJ2-3; D is possibly TRBD1 (6 bases). The V gene lost 0 bases and the J gene lost 3 bases, with 11 bases spanning the gap. This CDR3 spans 15 amino acids. CDR1 and CDR2 (germline): SGHRS, YFSETQ. This CDR3 reads CASSLGAGVTDTQYF. The CDR3, as DNA: TGCGCCAGCAGCTTGGGGGCAGGGGTAACAGATACGCAGTATTTT.

This chain links TRBV28 with TRBJ2-7; 10 bases fit TRBD1. Per germline, CDR1 MDHEN and CDR2 SYDVKM. V trimming: 3 bases; J trimming: 7 bases; junction bases outside the gene matches: 9. The CDR3 is 15 amino acids. In DNA form, the CDR3 reads TGTGCCAGCAGTTTTACCGGGACAGGGGTGGGAGAGCAGTACTTC. Translated: CASSFTGTGVGEQYF. Supplemented by reference TRBV28 and TRBJ2-7, the full variable domain reads DVKVTQSSRYLVKRTGEKVFLECVQDMDHENMFWYRQDPGLGLRLIYFSYDVKMKEKGDIPEGYSVSREKKERFSLILESASTNQTSMYLCASSFTGTGVGEQYFGPGTRLTVT.

The rearrangement joins TRBV12-3 or TRBV12-4 to TRBJ1-5; the D gene is possibly TRBD1 (6 bases). V was trimmed by 5 bases and J by 11 bases, leaving 16 bases between them. The CDR3 is 13 residues long. The CDR3 region has the DNA TGTGCCAGCAGTGAGGGGGTTAAGGCGGCCCAGCATTTT. Amino acid sequence: CASSEGVKAAQHF.

This chain uses TRBV9 with TRBJ2-1, with 7 bases matching TRBD1. V shed 4 bases and J 5 bases; nucleotides not matched to a gene: 6. There are 14 residues in the CDR3. CDR1 and CDR2 from the germline V gene are SGDLS and YYNGEE. The CDR3 region is CASSRRDRNNEQFF. The CDR3 nucleotides read TGTGCCAGCAGCCGCCGGGACAGAAACAATGAGCAGTTCTTC.

The rearrangement uses TRBV13 and TRBJ1-2; D gene unclear. The CDR3 length is 12 residues. Per the germline V gene, CDR1 is PRHDT and CDR2 is FYEKMQ (reference sequence). V lost 0 bases to trimming and J lost 4 bases, with 3 bases between them. CDR3 DNA: TGTGCCAGCAGCTTAGGCAGCTATGGCTACACCTTC. It encodes CASSLGSYGYTF.

The V gene is TRBV7-9, the J gene TRBJ2-3, with 9 nucleotides matching TRBD2. With V trimmed by 5 bases and J by 3 bases, 9 bases remained unmatched. CDR1 and CDR2 (germline): SEHNR, FQNEAQ (reference sequence). The length of the CDR3 is 16 residues. CDR3 protein: CASSPTSSGDTDTQYF. The CDR3, as DNA: TGTGCCAGCAGCCCCACCTCTAGCGGGGATACAGATACGCAGTATTTT.

V is TRBV19 and J is TRBJ1-5, with 9 bases aligning to TRBD1. Per the germline V gene, CDR1 is LNHDA and CDR2 is SQIVND (reference sequence). The CDR3 spans 15 residues. V trimming: 6 bases; J trimming: 5 bases; junction bases outside the gene matches: 8. The CDR3 sequence: CASRDRGGADQPQHF. CDR3 nucleotide sequence: TGTGCCAGTAGGGACAGGGGCGGGGCAGATCAGCCCCAGCATTTT.

The chain recombines TRBV7-6 with TRBJ1-6; TRBD1 might be the D (6 bases). Trimming shortened V by 1 base and J by 4 bases, and 8 bases separated the two germline ends. The CDR3 totals 15 residues. Germline CDR1 SGHVS, CDR2 FNYEAQ. The CDR3 is CASSLEQGYNSPLHF. CDR3 DNA: TGTGCCAGCAGCTTAGAACAGGGTTATAATTCACCCCTCCACTTT.

The rearrangement joins TRBV24-1 to TRBJ1-4; 9 bases line up with TRBD1. The V and J ends lost 0 bases and 1 base, in that order; junction bases with no gene match: 2. Germline V gene data show CDR1 as KGHDR and CDR2 as SFDVKD. CDR3 length: 17 amino acids. CDR3 sequence: CATSDLDRGGTNEKLFF. As DNA, the CDR3 is TGTGCCACCAGTGATTTGGACAGGGGGGGAACTAATGAAAAACTGTTTTTT.

This sequence joins TRBV5-1 and TRBJ2-7; 8 bases map to TRBD1. Trimming took 0 bases from V and 5 from J; bases not matched to a gene: 4. This CDR3 spans 14 amino acids. Germline assignment: CDR1 SGHRS and CDR2 YFSETQ. CDR3 coding DNA: TGCGCCAGCAGCTTGGCCAGGGGGCGACACGAGCAGTACTTC. Translating it yields CASSLARGRHEQYF. Full variable domain (missing parts from reference TRBV5-1 and TRBJ2-7): KAGVTQTPRYLIKTRGQQVTLSCSPISGHRSVSWYQQTPGQGLQFLFEYFSETQRNKGNFPGRFSGRQFSNSRSEMNVSTLELGDSALYLCASSLARGRHEQYFGPGTRLTVT.

The chain joins TRBV9 to TRBJ2-3; 9 bases are shared with TRBD2. V shed 3 bases, J shed 2 bases, and the junction held 7 bases outside the gene matches. The length of the CDR3 is 16 residues. The V gene's germline CDR1 is SGDLS and CDR2 YYNGEE. As DNA, the CDR3 is TGTGCCAGCAGCGCAGAGCTAGCGGGGATCACAGATACGCAGTATTTT. Its protein is CASSAELAGITDTQYF. The complete variable domain, with remaining parts taken from reference TRBV9 and TRBJ2-3, reads DSGVTQTPKHLITATGQRVTLRCSPRSGDLSVYWYQQSLDQGLQFLIQYYNGEERAKGNILERFSAQQFPDLHSELNLSSLELGDSALYFCASSAELAGITDTQYFGPGTRLTVL.

This clone came up a few times. V is TRBV7-2 and J is TRBJ2-7, with D uncertain. The CDR3 loop spans 13 amino acids. V lost 3 bases, J lost 5 bases, and 11 bases lay in between. CDR1 is SGHTA and CDR2 is FQGNSA in the germline V gene. CDR3 amino acids: CASSFNRGDEQYF. Here the CDR3 DNA reads TGTGCCAGCAGCTTCAACCGCGGCGACGAGCAGTACTTC.